The 30 T cell receptor beta chains in this list originate from one sample, sequenced in a study of beta chain features in type 1 diabetes. Study-wide results and limits: There was a moderate but significant shortening of TCRB CDR3s in all four CD4+ subsets of Type 1 diabetes patients.

The study reverse transcribed the entire isolated RNA, so it sequenced expressed TCRB transcripts. The data were produced by immunoSEQ multiplex PCR, yet TCRdb's version contains in-frame clones alone and is incomplete. The sample includes around 650,000 clones, roughly an eighth of them seen just once. These receptors lack a known antigen. Sequencing was performed on naive CD4+ T cells from blood. The receptors come from a man aged 25-45 years with type 1 diabetes.

The V call is TRBV6-1, the J call TRBJ1-3, with TRBD1 matching over 9 bases. This CDR3 spans 17 amino acids. Germline assignment: CDR1 MNHNS and CDR2 SASEGT. Trimming removed 2 bases from V and 2 bases from J; junction bases left unmatched: 7. The CDR3 protein is CASSELFGTGTGNTIYF. The CDR3 bases are TGTGCCAGCAGTGAATTATTTGGGACAGGGACTGGAAACACCATATATTTT.

The rearrangement uses TRBV5-6 and TRBJ1-4, with a weak D call TRBD1 (6 bases). CDR3 size: 15 residues. V was pared by 4 bases and J by 4 bases, with 14 bases between. CDR1 SGHDT and CDR2 YYEEEE come from the germline V gene. This chain's CDR3 is CASSLATGDNEKLFF. The CDR3 DNA reads as TGTGCCAGCAGCCTGGCGACAGGAGATAATGAAAAACTGTTTTTT.

Regarding this clone: Other DNA sequences of this sample code for an identical CDR3. The CDR3 nucleotides are TGTGCCAGCAGCTTAGCCCGGCAGGGTGGGGAAAAACTGTTTTTT. It translates to CASSLARQGGEKLFF. J is TRBJ1-4 and V is TRBV7-2; D might be TRBD1 (5 bases). Germline loops: CDR1 SGHTA, CDR2 FQGNSA. The CDR3 loop spans 15 amino acids. The V end lost 0 bases, the J end lost 8 bases, and 13 bases lay between the germline ends.

V is TRBV19 and J is TRBJ1-2; 7 bases are shared with TRBD1. Trimming cost V 6 bases and J 4 bases; bases outside gene matches: 5. CDR3 size: 13 residues. Germline loops: CDR1 LNHDA, CDR2 SQIVND (reference sequence). The CDR3 sequence: CASSTQGFYGYTF. As DNA, the CDR3 is TGTGCCAGTAGCACACAGGGGTTCTATGGCTACACCTTC.

The chain joins TRBV29-1 to TRBJ1-2; TRBD1 agrees at 9 bases. V lost 3 bases to trimming and J lost 3 bases; unmatched junction nucleotides: 8. Germline CDR1 is SQVTM and CDR2 is ANQGSEA. This CDR3 has 15 amino acids. The DNA for the CDR3 is TGCAGCGTTGACTCGGCTAGGACAGGGGACTATGGCTACACCTTC. This gives the protein CSVDSARTGDYGYTF. The whole variable domain, remainder taken from reference TRBV29-1 and TRBJ1-2, is SAVISQKPSRDICQRGTSLTIQCQVDSQVTMMFWYRQQPGQSLTLIATANQGSEATYESGFVIDKFPISRPNLTFSTLTVSNMSPEDSSIYLCSVDSARTGDYGYTFGSGTRLTVV.

This clone was seen a few times. This sequence joins TRBV29-1 and TRBJ2-3, with D perhaps matching TRBD1 or TRBD2 (5 bases each). The V and J ends lost 7 bases and 6 bases respectively, with 17 bases between them. This CDR3 contains 13 residues. Germline CDR1 SQVTM, CDR2 ANQGSEA. Here the CDR3 reads CSAPPRGADTQYF. CDR3 coding DNA: TGCAGCGCTCCACCCCGGGGCGCGGATACGCAGTATTTT.

The chain carries TRBV9 and TRBJ2-5, with D possibly called TRBD1 or TRBD2 (5 bases each). Germline V lookup: CDR1 SGDLS, CDR2 YYNGEE. V gave up 5 bases and J gave up 1 base, with 9 bases separating them. CDR3 length: 13 amino acids. The chain's CDR3 is CASSQGVQETQYF. The CDR3 DNA is TGTGCCAGCAGTCAGGGAGTCCAAGAGACCCAGTACTTC.

CDR3 sequence reads: CASKEGLSEGYTF. CDR3 nucleotide sequence: TGTGCCAGCAAGGAGGGACTCTCAGAGGGCTACACCTTC. The genes are TRBV2 and TRBJ1-2; D might be TRBD1 (5 bases). The V gene lost 7 bases and the J gene lost 8 bases, with 17 bases spanning the gap. CDR1 and CDR2 (germline): SNHLY, FYNNEI. CDR3 length: 13 amino acids.

This clone was detected only a few times. The chain uses TRBV7-2 and TRBJ1-1, with D unresolved. The CDR3 runs to 12 residues. V shed 0 bases and J shed 4 bases, with 3 bases lying between them. The germline CDR1 and CDR2 sequences are SGHTA and FQGNSA. The CDR3 loop reads CASSLAATEAFF. The CDR3 nucleotides read TGTGCCAGCAGCTTAGCGGCCACTGAAGCTTTCTTT.

This clone showed up just a few times. The chain carries TRBV4-3 and TRBJ1-5; tentative D call: TRBD1 (6 bases). The CDR3 has 15 amino acids. The V end lost 0 bases, the J end lost 5 bases, and 11 bases lay between the germline ends. Germline V gene sequence: CDR1 LGHNA, CDR2 YSLEER. The CDR3 bases are TGCGCCAGCAGCCAAGATTTCGGGGGCCATCAGCCCCAGCATTTT. Translating it yields CASSQDFGGHQPQHF.

This clone occurred a few times. The genes are TRBV18 and TRBJ2-2; D may correspond to TRBD1 or TRBD2 (5 bases each). V dropped 2 bases and J dropped 0 bases, with 10 bases sitting between them. The CDR3 totals 16 residues. Germline CDR1 is KGHSH and CDR2 is LQKENI. DNA for the CDR3: TGTGCCAGCTCACCATGGGGACGGCCGAACACCGGGGAGCTGTTTTTT. Translating it yields CASSPWGRPNTGELFF.

This clone was counted a few times. V usage is TRBV7-2 and J usage is TRBJ1-2; 9 bases are shared with TRBD1. Unmatched junction bases numbered 5, after V lost 3 bases and J lost 3 bases. This CDR3 is 15 amino acids long. The germline gives CDR1 SGHTA, CDR2 FQGNSA. CDR3 region: CASSFLTGGDYGYTF. DNA for the CDR3: TGTGCCAGCAGCTTTTTAACAGGGGGCGACTATGGCTACACCTTC.

This chain joins TRBV27 and TRBJ1-1; D gene ambiguous. The V end lost 6 bases, the J end lost 3 bases, and 11 bases lay between the germline ends. Germline-derived CDR1 and CDR2 are MNHEY and SMNVEV (reference sequence). The length of the CDR3 is 13 residues. The CDR3 DNA sequence: TGTGCCAGCAGCGTGTGGCTGGACACTGAAGCTTTCTTT. Its translation is CASSVWLDTEAFF.

This clone was detected a few times. The V and J genes are TRBV7-2 and TRBJ2-5, with 10 bases lining up with TRBD1. The CDR3 contains 15 residues. Germline V gene lookup returns CDR1 SGHTA and CDR2 FQGNSA. J was trimmed by 4 bases and V by 5 bases; bases with no gene match: 7. CDR3 sequence (DNA): TGTGCCAGCAGCCCGGGACAGGGGCGAGGAGAGACCCAGTACTTC. This gives the protein CASSPGQGRGETQYF.

The chain couples TRBV7-9 to TRBJ1-1; unclear D gene. Trimming pared 1 base from V and 1 base from J, leaving 4 bases between. The germline gives CDR1 SEHNR, CDR2 FQNEAQ (reference sequence). The CDR3 runs to 13 residues. This CDR3 is CASSLEPNTEAFF. DNA for the CDR3: TGTGCCAGCAGCTTAGAACCGAACACTGAAGCTTTCTTT. Drawing the rest from reference TRBV7-9 and TRBJ1-1, the complete variable domain is DTGVSQNPRHKITKRGQNVTFRCDPISEHNRLYWYRQTLGQGPEFLTYFQNEAQLEKSRLLSDRFSAERPKGSFSTLEIQRTEQGDSAMYLCASSLEPNTEAFFGQGTRLTVV.

V is TRBV27 and J is TRBJ2-7; D is ambiguous. V was shortened by 4 bases and J by 3 bases, with 10 bases between the two germline ends. The CDR3 covers 13 residues. The germline V gene has CDR1 MNHEY and CDR2 SMNVEV (reference sequence). CDR3 nucleotides: TGTGCCAGCAGTTCCGCCGACCGCTACGAGCAGTACTTC. It codes for CASSSADRYEQYF.

The chain uses TRBV30 and TRBJ2-1; D is possibly TRBD1 (6 bases). This CDR3 is built from 17 residues. Germline V gene data show CDR1 as GTSNPN and CDR2 as SVGIG (reference sequence). V lost 7 bases to trimming and J lost 0 bases, with 22 bases between them. The CDR3, as DNA: TGTGCCTTGGACGGACAGCCAAAGTCTAGCTCCTACAATGAGCAGTTCTTC. Its protein is CALDGQPKSSSYNEQFF.

V usage is TRBV7-3 and J usage is TRBJ2-1; TRBD2 agrees at 7 bases. The CDR3 covers 15 residues. Germline-derived CDR1 and CDR2 are SGHTA and FQGTGA. V lost 5 bases, J lost 9 bases, and 13 bases stayed unmatched. CDR3 residues: CASSPRTSSVGEQFF. The CDR3 DNA is TGTGCCAGCAGCCCAAGGACTAGTTCGGTAGGTGAGCAGTTCTTC.

J is TRBJ2-3 and V is TRBV13; D is undetermined. V was trimmed by 5 bases and J by 0 bases, leaving 6 bases between them. CDR3 length equals 13 residues. Looked up from germline, CDR1 is PRHDT and CDR2 is FYEKMQ (reference sequence). The CDR3: CASSRMSTDTQYF. The CDR3 DNA is TGTGCCAGCAGCCGAATGAGCACAGATACGCAGTATTTT.

V and J are TRBV5-4 and TRBJ1-6; D is unclear. Trimming removed 0 bases at V and 0 bases at J, with 7 bases between. The CDR3 length is 16 residues. Germline V CDR1 and CDR2: SGHNT, YYREEE (reference sequence). Here the CDR3 reads CASSLAAGSYNSPLHF. CDR3 nucleotides: TGTGCCAGCAGCTTGGCCGCGGGCTCCTATAATTCACCCCTCCACTTT.

CDR3 residues: CASSPSGTGTTDTQYF. The CDR3 coding sequence is TGTGCCAGCTCACCATCTGGGACGGGGACCACAGATACGCAGTATTTT. The gene calls are TRBV18 and TRBJ2-3, with D tentatively TRBD1 or TRBD2 (5 bases each). Looked up from germline, CDR1 is KGHSH and CDR2 is LQKENI. The CDR3 is made up of 16 amino acids. V dropped 2 bases and J dropped 2 bases, with 14 bases sitting between them.

The rearrangement uses TRBV4-3 and TRBJ2-1, with 13 bases matching TRBD2. V shed 4 bases, J shed 4 bases, and the junction held 4 bases outside the gene matches. CDR1 and CDR2 (germline): LGHNA, YSLEER. This CDR3 comprises 16 residues. The CDR3 protein is CASSLELAGGYNEQFF. The DNA of the CDR3 is TGCGCCAGCAGCCTCGAACTAGCGGGGGGGTACAATGAGCAGTTCTTC.

The V gene is TRBV9, the J gene TRBJ2-3; 9 bases map to TRBD2. CDR1 is SGDLS, CDR2 YYNGEE, per germline. The CDR3 covers 16 residues. The junction had 8 bases not matched to a gene; V was cut back by 2 bases and J by 4 bases. The CDR3 spells CASSVTGTSTADTQYF. CDR3 DNA: TGTGCCAGCAGCGTGACCGGGACTAGCACCGCAGATACGCAGTATTTT.

This chain joins TRBV18 and TRBJ2-7; TRBD1 aligns across 7 bases. CDR1 is KGHSH and CDR2 is LQKENI in the germline V gene. This CDR3 comprises 14 residues. Unmatched junction bases numbered 7, after V lost 3 bases and J lost 5 bases. The chain's CDR3 is CASSPAGTDDEQYF. In DNA, the CDR3 is TGTGCCAGCTCACCCGCCGGGACAGATGACGAGCAGTACTTC.

This clone was counted a few times. The genes are TRBV30 and TRBJ2-1; TRBD1 matches at 8 bases. The CDR3 has 12 amino acids. Germline V gene lookup returns CDR1 GTSNPN and CDR2 SVGIG (reference sequence). Trimming took 3 bases from V and 7 from J; bases not matched to a gene: 2. This CDR3 is CAWSRGRNEQFF. CDR3 in DNA: TGTGCCTGGAGCAGGGGGCGAAATGAGCAGTTCTTC.

The V and J genes are TRBV30 and TRBJ2-2; D is possibly TRBD2 (6 bases). Trimming left V 2 bases short and J 5 bases short, with 15 bases between. The germline V gene encodes CDR1 GTSNPN and CDR2 SVGIG (reference sequence). This CDR3 has 15 residues. The CDR3 DNA reads TGTGCCTGGAGTACCATCCGGGGGACTACCGGGGAGCTGTTTTTT. The encoded protein is CAWSTIRGTTGELFF.

This sequence joins TRBV5-1 and TRBJ2-6; no clear D. Germline lookup yields CDR1 SGHRS and CDR2 YFSETQ. This CDR3 spans 16 amino acids. Trimming took off 4 bases at V and 0 bases at J, with 11 bases between the two ends. In DNA form, the CDR3 reads TGCGCCAGCAGCCGCGACCAGACCTCTGGGGCCAACGTCCTGACTTTC. Translation: CASSRDQTSGANVLTF.

This chain uses TRBV15 with TRBJ2-5; D remains ambiguous. CDR3 length: 12 amino acids. CDR1 LNHNV and CDR2 YYDKDF come from the germline V gene (reference sequence). The germline V and J ends were trimmed by 5 bases and 5 bases, with 9 bases remaining between them. The CDR3 protein is CATSGPQETQYF. As DNA, the CDR3 is TGTGCCACCAGCGGACCCCAGGAGACCCAGTACTTC.

This clone was found a few times. The chain employs TRBV5-4 and TRBJ2-2, with D possibly matching TRBD2 (6 bases). The CDR3 has 15 amino acids. V gave up 5 bases and J gave up 6 bases, with 17 bases separating them. Per the germline V gene, CDR1 is SGHNT and CDR2 is YYREEE (reference sequence). The CDR3 bases are TGTGCCAGCAGTCCGGCGGGGAGACGGGCCGGGGAGCTGTTTTTT. Residues: CASSPAGRRAGELFF.

A few counts support this clone. CDR3 in DNA: TGCGCCAGCAGCTTTGTGGTCGAAGAGACCCAGTACTTC. Encoded protein: CASSFVVEETQYF. The J gene is TRBJ2-5, the V gene TRBV5-1; D is undetermined. CDR3 size: 13 residues. V gave up 2 bases and J gave up 3 bases, with 8 bases separating them. Germline loops: CDR1 SGHRS, CDR2 YFSETQ.